The T cell receptor beta chain under discussion was sequenced for a study of T cells in Graves' hyperthyroidism and ophthalmopathy. RNA transcripts yielded amplified TCR beta CDR3 regions. HTBI primers were used for first-round RT-PCR of the TCR CDR3. TCRdb recomputed calls from the multiplex PCR reads with MiXCR, one row per CDR3 protein. The sample has around 500,000 distinct CDR3 sequences, roughly 15% seen once. Germline-derived CDR1 and CDR2 are SGHTA and FQGNSA. The length of the CDR3 is 14 residues. Trimming stripped 2 bases from V and 12 bases from J, with 17 bases between. This clonotype was picked up many times.

The chain links TRBV7-2 to TRBJ2-1; D unresolved. Sample: blood. This receptor was identified in a young woman with Graves' ophthalmopathy. The CDR3 loop is CASSLSSGLRGQFF. The CDR3 nucleotides are TGTGCCAGCAGCTTATCCAGTGGGTTACGTGGGCAGTTCTTC.